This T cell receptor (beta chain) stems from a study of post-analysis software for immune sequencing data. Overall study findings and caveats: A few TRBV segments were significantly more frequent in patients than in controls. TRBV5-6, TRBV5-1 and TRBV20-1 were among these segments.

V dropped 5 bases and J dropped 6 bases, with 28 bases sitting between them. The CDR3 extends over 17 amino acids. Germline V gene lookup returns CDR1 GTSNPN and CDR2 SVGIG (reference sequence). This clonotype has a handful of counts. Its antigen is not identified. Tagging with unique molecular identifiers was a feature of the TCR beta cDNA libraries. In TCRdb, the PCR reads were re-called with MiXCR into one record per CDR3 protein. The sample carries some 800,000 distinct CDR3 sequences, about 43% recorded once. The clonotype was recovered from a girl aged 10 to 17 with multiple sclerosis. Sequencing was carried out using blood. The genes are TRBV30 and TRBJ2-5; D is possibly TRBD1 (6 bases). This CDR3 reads CAWEGVRLGRERQTQYF. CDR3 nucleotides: TGTGCCTGGGAGGGGGTGAGGTTGGGCAGGGAACGGCAGACCCAGTACTTC.